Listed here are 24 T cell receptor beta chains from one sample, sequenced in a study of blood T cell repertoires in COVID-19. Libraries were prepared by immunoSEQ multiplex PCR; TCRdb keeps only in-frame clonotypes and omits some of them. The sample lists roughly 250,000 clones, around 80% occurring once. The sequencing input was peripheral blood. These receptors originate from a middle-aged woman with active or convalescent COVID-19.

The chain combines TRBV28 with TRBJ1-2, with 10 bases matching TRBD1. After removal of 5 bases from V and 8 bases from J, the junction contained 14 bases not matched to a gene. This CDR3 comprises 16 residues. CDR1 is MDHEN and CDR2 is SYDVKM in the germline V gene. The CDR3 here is CASSPAPGQGPGGYTF. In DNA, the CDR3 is TGTGCCAGCAGTCCGGCGCCGGGACAGGGGCCGGGGGGCTACACCTTC.

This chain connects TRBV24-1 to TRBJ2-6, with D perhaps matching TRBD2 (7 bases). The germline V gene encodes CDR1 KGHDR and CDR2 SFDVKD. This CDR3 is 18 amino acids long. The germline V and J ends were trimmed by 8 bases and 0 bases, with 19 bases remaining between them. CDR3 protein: CATTSQRDTNSGANVLTF. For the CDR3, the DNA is TGTGCCACCACGAGCCAGCGGGACACAAACTCTGGGGCCAACGTCCTGACTTTC.

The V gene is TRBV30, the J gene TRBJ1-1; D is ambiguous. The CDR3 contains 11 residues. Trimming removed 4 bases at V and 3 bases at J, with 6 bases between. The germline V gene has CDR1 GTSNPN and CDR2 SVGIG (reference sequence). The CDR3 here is CAWTSDTEAFF. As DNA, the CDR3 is TGTGCCTGGACCTCGGACACTGAAGCTTTCTTT.

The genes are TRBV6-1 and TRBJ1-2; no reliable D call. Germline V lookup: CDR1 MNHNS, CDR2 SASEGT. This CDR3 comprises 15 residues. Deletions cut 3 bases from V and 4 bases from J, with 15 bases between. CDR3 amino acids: CASSDRQVNSYGYTF. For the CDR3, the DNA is TGTGCCAGCAGTGACCGGCAGGTGAACAGCTATGGCTACACCTTC.

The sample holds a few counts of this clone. The CDR3 reads CASSLAGSSYNEQFF. The CDR3 nucleotides are TGTGCCAGCAGCTTGGCGGGGAGCTCCTACAATGAGCAGTTCTTC. V usage is TRBV7-2 and J usage is TRBJ2-1; D is possibly TRBD2 (6 bases). The CDR3 is 15 amino acids. CDR1 and CDR2 (germline): SGHTA, FQGNSA. V was pared by 3 bases and J by 0 bases, with 9 bases between.

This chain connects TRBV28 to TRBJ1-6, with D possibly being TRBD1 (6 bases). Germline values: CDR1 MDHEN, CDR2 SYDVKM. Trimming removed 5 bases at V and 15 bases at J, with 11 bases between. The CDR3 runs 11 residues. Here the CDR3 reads CASSTGRILHF. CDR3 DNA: TGTGCCAGCAGTACAGGGAGAATCCTCCACTTT.

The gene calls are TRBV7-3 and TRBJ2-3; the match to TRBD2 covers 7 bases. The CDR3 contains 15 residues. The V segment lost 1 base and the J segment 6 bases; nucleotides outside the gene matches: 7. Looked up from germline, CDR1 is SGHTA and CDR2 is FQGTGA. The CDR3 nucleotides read TGTGCCAGCAGCTTAATCCGCGGGGGATTGGATACGCAGTATTTT. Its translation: CASSLIRGGLDTQYF.

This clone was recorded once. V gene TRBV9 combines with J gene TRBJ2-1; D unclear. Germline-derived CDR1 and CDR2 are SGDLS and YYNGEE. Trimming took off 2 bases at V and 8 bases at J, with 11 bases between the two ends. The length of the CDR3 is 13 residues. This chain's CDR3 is CASSVQMVDEQFF. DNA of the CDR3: TGTGCCAGCAGCGTCCAGATGGTCGATGAGCAGTTCTTC.

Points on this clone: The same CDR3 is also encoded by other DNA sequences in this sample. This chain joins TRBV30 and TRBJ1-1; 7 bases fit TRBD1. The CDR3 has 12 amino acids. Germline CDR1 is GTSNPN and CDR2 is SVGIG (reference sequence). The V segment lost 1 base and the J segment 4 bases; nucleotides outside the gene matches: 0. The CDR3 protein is CAWSAGGTEAFF. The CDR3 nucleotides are TGTGCCTGGAGTGCAGGGGGCACTGAAGCTTTCTTT. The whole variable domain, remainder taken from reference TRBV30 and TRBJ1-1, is SQTIHQWPATLVQPVGSPLSLECTVEGTSNPNLYWYRQAAGRGLQLLFYSVGIGQISSEVPQNLSASRPQDRQFILSSKKLLLSDSGFYLCAWSAGGTEAFFGQGTRLTVV.

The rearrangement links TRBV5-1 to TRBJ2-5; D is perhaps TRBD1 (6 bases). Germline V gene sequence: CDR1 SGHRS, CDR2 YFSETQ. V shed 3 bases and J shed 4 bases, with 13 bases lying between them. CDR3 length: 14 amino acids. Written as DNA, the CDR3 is TGCGCCAGCAGCTCACAGGGAATCGGAGAGACCCAGTACTTC. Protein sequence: CASSSQGIGETQYF.

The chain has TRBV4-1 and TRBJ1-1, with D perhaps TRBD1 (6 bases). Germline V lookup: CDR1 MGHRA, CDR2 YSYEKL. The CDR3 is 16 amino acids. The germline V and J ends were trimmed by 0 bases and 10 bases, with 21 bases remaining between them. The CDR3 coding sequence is TGCGCCAGCAGCCAAGATGAGAATTGGGGGCTTGGGGGAGCTTTCTTT. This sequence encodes CASSQDENWGLGGAFF.

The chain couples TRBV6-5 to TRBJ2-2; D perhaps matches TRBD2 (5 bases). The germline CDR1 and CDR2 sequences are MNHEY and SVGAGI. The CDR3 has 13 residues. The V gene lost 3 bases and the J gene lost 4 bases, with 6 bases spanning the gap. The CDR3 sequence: CASSYRGTGELFF. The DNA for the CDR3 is TGTGCCAGCAGTTATCGGGGCACCGGGGAGCTGTTTTTT.

In nucleotides, the CDR3 is TGTGCCAGCGTGGTGGGGGGGCCGTCAGAGACCCAGTACTTC. This sequence encodes CASVVGGPSETQYF. The chain is built from TRBV28 and TRBJ2-5, with D possibly TRBD2 on 7 matching bases. The V gene lost 8 bases and the J gene lost 4 bases, with 17 bases spanning the gap. The V gene's germline CDR1 is MDHEN and CDR2 SYDVKM. The CDR3 is 14 residues long.

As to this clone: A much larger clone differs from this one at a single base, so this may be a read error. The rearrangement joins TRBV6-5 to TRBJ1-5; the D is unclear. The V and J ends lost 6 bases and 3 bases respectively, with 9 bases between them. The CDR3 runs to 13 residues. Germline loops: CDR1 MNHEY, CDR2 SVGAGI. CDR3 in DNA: TGTGCCAGCAGCCCCGGGATCAATCAGCCCCAGCATTTT. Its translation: CASSPGINQPQHF.

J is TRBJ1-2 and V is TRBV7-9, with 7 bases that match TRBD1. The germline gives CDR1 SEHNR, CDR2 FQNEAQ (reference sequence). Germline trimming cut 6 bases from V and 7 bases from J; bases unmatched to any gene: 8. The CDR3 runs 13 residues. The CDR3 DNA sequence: TGTGCCAGCAGGCCTCCCGGGACAGCTGGCTACACCTTC. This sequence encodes CASRPPGTAGYTF.

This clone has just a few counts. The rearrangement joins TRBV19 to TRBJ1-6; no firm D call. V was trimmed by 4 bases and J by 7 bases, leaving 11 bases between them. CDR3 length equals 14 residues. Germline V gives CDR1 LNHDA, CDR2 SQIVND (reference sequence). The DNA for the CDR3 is TGTGCCAGTAGTACCGACACCGAGAATTCACCCCTCCACTTT. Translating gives CASSTDTENSPLHF.

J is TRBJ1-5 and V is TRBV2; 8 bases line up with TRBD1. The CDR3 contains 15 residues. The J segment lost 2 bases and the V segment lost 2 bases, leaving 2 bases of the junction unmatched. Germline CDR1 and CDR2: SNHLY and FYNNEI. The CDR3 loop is CASSEMTGGNQPQHF. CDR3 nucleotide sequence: TGTGCCAGCAGTGAAATGACAGGGGGCAATCAGCCCCAGCATTTT.

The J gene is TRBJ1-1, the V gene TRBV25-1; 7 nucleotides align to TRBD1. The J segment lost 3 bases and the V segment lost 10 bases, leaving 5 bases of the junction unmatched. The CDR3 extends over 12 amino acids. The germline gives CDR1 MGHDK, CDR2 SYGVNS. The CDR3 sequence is CATGQIHTEAFF. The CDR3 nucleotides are TGTGCCACGGGACAGATACACACTGAAGCTTTCTTT.

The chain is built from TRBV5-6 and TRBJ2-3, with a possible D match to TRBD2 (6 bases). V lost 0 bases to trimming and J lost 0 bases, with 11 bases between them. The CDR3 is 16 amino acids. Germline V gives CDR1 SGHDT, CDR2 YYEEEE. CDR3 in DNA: TGTGCCAGCAGCTTGGGTAGCGGAACTAGCACAGATACGCAGTATTTT. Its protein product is CASSLGSGTSTDTQYF.

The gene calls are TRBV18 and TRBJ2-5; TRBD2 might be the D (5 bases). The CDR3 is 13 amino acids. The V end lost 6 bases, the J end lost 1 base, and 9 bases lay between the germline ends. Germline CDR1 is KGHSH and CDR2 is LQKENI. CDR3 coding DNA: TGTGCCAGCTCGACGAGGGCCCAAGAGACCCAGTACTTC. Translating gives CASSTRAQETQYF.

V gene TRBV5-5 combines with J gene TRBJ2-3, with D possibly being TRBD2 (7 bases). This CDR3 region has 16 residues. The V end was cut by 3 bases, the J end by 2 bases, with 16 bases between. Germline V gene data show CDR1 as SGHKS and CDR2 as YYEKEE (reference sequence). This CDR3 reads CASSSAGAHITDTQYF. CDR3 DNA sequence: TGTGCCAGCAGCTCCGCGGGGGCCCATATCACAGATACGCAGTATTTT.

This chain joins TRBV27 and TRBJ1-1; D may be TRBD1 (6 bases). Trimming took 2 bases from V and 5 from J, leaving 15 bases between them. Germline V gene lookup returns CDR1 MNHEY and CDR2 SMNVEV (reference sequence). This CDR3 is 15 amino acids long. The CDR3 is CASSLGTRGATEAFF. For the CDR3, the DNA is TGTGCCAGCAGTTTAGGTACCCGGGGGGCGACTGAAGCTTTCTTT.

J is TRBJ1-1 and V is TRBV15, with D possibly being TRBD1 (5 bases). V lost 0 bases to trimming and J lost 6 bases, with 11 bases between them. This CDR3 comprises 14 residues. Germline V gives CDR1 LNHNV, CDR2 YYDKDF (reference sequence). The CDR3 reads CATSRDQGSAEAFF. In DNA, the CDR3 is TGTGCCACCAGCAGAGATCAGGGATCCGCTGAAGCTTTCTTT.

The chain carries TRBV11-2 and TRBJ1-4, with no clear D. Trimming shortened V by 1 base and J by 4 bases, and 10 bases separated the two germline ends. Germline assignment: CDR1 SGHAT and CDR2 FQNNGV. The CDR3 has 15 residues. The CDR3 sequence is CASSLGQFNNEKLFF. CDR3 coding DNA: TGTGCCAGCAGCTTAGGGCAGTTTAATAATGAAAAACTGTTTTTT.